This section outlines one TCR beta chain sequence together with its context. With 60 Vbeta and 13 Jbeta primers, the PCR was carried out. Profiled with immunoSEQ multiplex PCR; TCRdb holds only in-frame clones, not every one. This repertoire shows over 95,000 clones, roughly two thirds found once; its top ten account for 8% to 10%. These data belong to a study of cytomegalovirus exposure and HLA in healthy donors. Germline CDR1 is SGHNT and CDR2 is YYREEE (reference sequence). V was pared by 0 bases and J by 3 bases, with 5 bases of the junction left unmatched. This CDR3 comprises 15 residues. This sequence was found in a man aged 18 to 35 in good health and CMV-seropositive. Specimen: PBMCs. The genes are TRBV5-4 and TRBJ2-7; 8 bases fit TRBD2. The CDR3, as DNA: TGTGCCAGCAGCTTGGGGGGAGCGGGGGACTACGAGCAGTACGTC. As protein: CASSLGGAGDYEQYV.